This TCR beta chain was obtained from a study of T-cell reconstitution after alpha-beta-depleted transplantation in children. Trimming left V 0 bases short and J 6 bases short, with 8 bases between. CDR1 is LGHNA, CDR2 YSLEER, per germline. This CDR3 is built from 13 residues. Researchers prepared the TCRbeta library using unique molecular identifiers, the study reports. TCRdb reprocessed the PCR reads with MiXCR, giving one entry per CDR3 protein. The sample has hundreds of thousands of distinct CDR3 sequences, around 12% seen once. The sample was PBMCs from the stem cell graft donor, taken from the stem cell graft. This rearrangement joins TRBV4-3 to TRBJ2-5; no clear D. The TCR sequence derives from a human donor who donated a stem cell graft to a child with combined immunodeficiency. The CDR3, as DNA: TGCGCCAGCAGCCAAGATACGCAGAAGACCCAGTACTTC. It translates to CASSQDTQKTQYF.